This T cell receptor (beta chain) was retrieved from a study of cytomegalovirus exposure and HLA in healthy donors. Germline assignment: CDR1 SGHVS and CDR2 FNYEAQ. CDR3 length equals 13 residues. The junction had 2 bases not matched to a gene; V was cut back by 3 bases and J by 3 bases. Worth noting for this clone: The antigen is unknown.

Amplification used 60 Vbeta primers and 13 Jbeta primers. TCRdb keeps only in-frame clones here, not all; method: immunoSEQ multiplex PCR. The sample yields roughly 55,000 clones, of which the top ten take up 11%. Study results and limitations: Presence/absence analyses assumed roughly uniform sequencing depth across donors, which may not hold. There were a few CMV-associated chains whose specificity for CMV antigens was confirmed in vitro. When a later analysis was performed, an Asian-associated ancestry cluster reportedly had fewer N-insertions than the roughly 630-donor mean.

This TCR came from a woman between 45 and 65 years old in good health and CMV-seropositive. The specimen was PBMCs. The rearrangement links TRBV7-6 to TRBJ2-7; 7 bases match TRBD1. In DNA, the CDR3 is TGTGCCAGCAGCTTTGGACAGGTCTACGAGCAGTACTTC. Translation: CASSFGQVYEQYF.